The rows below give T cell receptor beta chains drawn from one sample of a study of CD8 T cells in ankylosing spondylitis. TCRdb re-derived calls from the 5' RACE reads in MiXCR, one entry per CDR3 protein. The sample includes about 69,000 distinct CDR3 sequences, approximately 5% of them seen just once. Sequencing was performed on blood, either unsorted or a sorted T cell fraction (not recorded which). The receptors shown here come from a male donor with ankylosing spondylitis or in good health (not recorded which). Each CDR3 is given with its conserved first and last residue. D genes are given only for firm matches. Size is omitted from some rows. Given values are once, few, many or a class for expanded clones.

D gene: TRBD1
J gene: TRBJ1-1
clone size: many
V gene: TRBV11-2
CDR3 protein: CASRPLRDSEAFF
CDR3 DNA: TGTGCCAGCAGACCACTCCGGGACAGTGAAGCTTTCTTT

D gene: NA
J gene: TRBJ2-3
clone size: many
V gene: TRBV7-2
CDR3 protein: CASSSSRDTQYF
CDR3 DNA: TGTGCCAGCAGCTCCAGTAGAGATACGCAGTATTTT

D gene: NA
J gene: TRBJ2-7
clone size: many
V gene: TRBV29-1
CDR3 protein: CSVRRANSYEQYF
CDR3 DNA: TGCAGCGTCCGGCGAGCCAACTCCTACGAGCAGTACTTC

D gene: NA
J gene: TRBJ2-7
clone size: NA
V gene: TRBV7-9
CDR3 protein: CASSSYTGSNYEQYF
CDR3 DNA: TGTGCCAGCAGCTCGTATACAGGATCAAACTACGAGCAGTACTTC

D gene: TRBD1
J gene: TRBJ2-3
clone size: many
V gene: TRBV29-1
CDR3 protein: CSATLDRQGADTQYF
CDR3 DNA: TGCAGCGCGACTCTGGACAGGCAAGGGGCAGATACGCAGTATTTT

D gene: NA
J gene: TRBJ2-1
clone size: many
V gene: TRBV20-1
CDR3 protein: CSARGPNWVEQFF
CDR3 DNA: TGCAGTGCTAGAGGACCTAACTGGGTTGAGCAGTTCTTC

D gene: NA
J gene: TRBJ2-5
clone size: many
V gene: TRBV29-1
CDR3 protein: CSVDRQETQYF
CDR3 DNA: TGCAGCGTTGACCGCCAAGAGACCCAGTACTTC

D gene: NA
J gene: TRBJ1-3
clone size: many
V gene: TRBV10-3
CDR3 protein: CAITPGLGPGNTIYF
CDR3 DNA: TGTGCCATAACCCCGGGCCTGGGGCCTGGAAACACCATATATTTT

D gene: NA
J gene: TRBJ1-1
clone size: many
V gene: TRBV5-1
CDR3 protein: CASSLGDTEAFF
CDR3 DNA: TGCGCCAGCAGCTTGGGGGACACTGAAGCTTTCTTT

D gene: TRBD2
J gene: TRBJ2-2
clone size: many
V gene: TRBV20-1
CDR3 protein: CSARDQGGGTGELFF
CDR3 DNA: TGCAGTGCTAGAGATCAAGGCGGGGGCACCGGGGAGCTGTTTTTT

D gene: TRBD1
J gene: TRBJ1-2
clone size: many
V gene: TRBV5-1
CDR3 protein: CASSLPHRTGSPNNYGYTF
CDR3 DNA: TGCGCCAGCAGCTTGCCCCACCGGACAGGTTCGCCGAATAACTATGGCTACACCTTC

D gene: TRBD2
J gene: TRBJ2-2
clone size: NA
V gene: TRBV7-9
CDR3 protein: CASSFGGLTNTGALFF
CDR3 DNA: TGTGCCAGCAGTTTCGGGGGACTAACGAACACCGGGGCGCTGTTTTTT

D gene: NA
J gene: TRBJ2-5
clone size: NA
V gene: TRBV7-2
CDR3 protein: CASSLAVRWETQYF
CDR3 DNA: TGTGCCAGCAGCTTAGCGGTTCGTTGGGAGACCCAGTACTTC

D gene: NA
J gene: TRBJ1-1
clone size: many
V gene: TRBV9
CDR3 protein: CASSVGREGEAFF
CDR3 DNA: TGTGCCAGCAGCGTAGGCAGGGAAGGTGAAGCTTTCTTT

D gene: NA
J gene: TRBJ1-3
clone size: many
V gene: TRBV21-1
CDR3 protein: CASSTESSGNTIYF
CDR3 DNA: TGTGCCAGCAGCACCGAGAGCTCTGGAAACACCATATATTTT

D gene: NA
J gene: TRBJ1-1
clone size: many
V gene: TRBV12-3/TRBV12-4
CDR3 protein: CASSLPPMNTEAFF
CDR3 DNA: TGTGCCAGCAGTCTCCCCCCCATGAACACTGAAGCTTTCTTT

D gene: TRBD1
J gene: TRBJ2-1
clone size: few
V gene: TRBV7-9
CDR3 protein: CASSSGQGGTYNEQFF
CDR3 DNA: TGTGCCAGCAGCTCCGGACAGGGCGGGACCTACAATGAGCAGTTCTTC

D gene: NA
J gene: TRBJ1-1
clone size: many
V gene: TRBV6-5
CDR3 protein: CASSYLDLNTEAFF
CDR3 DNA: TGTGCCAGCAGTTACTTGGATCTGAACACTGAAGCTTTCTTT

D gene: TRBD2
J gene: TRBJ2-1
clone size: many
V gene: TRBV4-3
CDR3 protein: CASSQDGLVNEQFF
CDR3 DNA: TGCGCCAGCAGCCAAGATGGACTAGTCAATGAGCAGTTCTTC

D gene: NA
J gene: TRBJ2-7
clone size: many
V gene: TRBV20-1
CDR3 protein: CSARTTYEQYF
CDR3 DNA: TGCAGTGCTAGGACCACCTACGAGCAGTACTTC

D gene: TRBD1
J gene: TRBJ2-1
clone size: many
V gene: TRBV5-1
CDR3 protein: CASSPGQSGKNEQFF
CDR3 DNA: TGCGCCAGCAGCCCGGGACAGTCGGGCAAGAATGAGCAGTTCTTC

D gene: NA
J gene: TRBJ1-5
clone size: many
V gene: TRBV28
CDR3 protein: CASSFGGTSNQPQHF
CDR3 DNA: TGTGCCAGCAGTTTCGGTGGGACAAGCAATCAGCCCCAGCATTTT

D gene: NA
J gene: TRBJ2-7
clone size: many
V gene: TRBV21-1
CDR3 protein: CASSKGGPSDRGESEQYF
CDR3 DNA: TGTGCCAGCAGCAAGGGGGGACCTTCTGACAGGGGGGAGAGCGAGCAGTACTTC

D gene: TRBD1
J gene: TRBJ2-2
clone size: many
V gene: TRBV23-1
CDR3 protein: CASSQVHAGGEELFF
CDR3 DNA: TGCGCCAGCAGTCAAGTCCACGCAGGGGGTGAGGAGCTGTTTTTT